The present entry profiles one T cell receptor beta chain with its context. This clone has just a few counts. Its cognate antigen has yet to be identified. Per-nucleotide qualities are absent, and no much larger clonotype sits a single base away. The library was built by means of the immunoSEQ multiplex PCR assay. For the multiplex PCR, a mixture combining 60 forward primers for TCR Vbeta segments and 13 reverse primers for TCR Jbeta segments was used. A multiplex PCR assay on genomic DNA amplified the CDR3 region of rearranged TCR beta genes. The amplified TCR beta libraries were sequenced on the Illumina HiSeq System as 87-base-pair reads. The published analysis was carried out like this. A later analysis tallied tens of millions of unique TCR beta chains across the 660 or so repertoires, and approximately 12 million of those chains were shared by two or more donors. Raw reads were error-corrected and collapsed into unique sequences with a nearest-neighbor algorithm that merged closely related sequences to remove PCR and sequencing errors. Alignment of CDR3 sequences to IMGT reference sequences was used to assign V, D and J gene segments. For a sequence to be retained, at least a six-nucleotide match to both a V gene segment and a J gene segment was required. Rearrangements were classified as productive when the CDR3 lacked stop codons and remained in frame with V and J, and all other rearrangements were classified as non-productive. CDR3 was defined by IMGT convention, running from the second conserved V-encoded cysteine to the conserved J-encoded phenylalanine. The earlier analysis of some 540 of the donors excluded any sequence lacking an unambiguous match to a single V gene segment. An earlier analysis of almost 600 of the donors classified V segments as functional when productive rearrangements were above 56.7% and as segregating when the standard deviation between donors was above 5%. A statistical classification framework was developed to diagnose cytomegalovirus status using the catalog of TCR beta chain sequences. In a later analysis, V and J genes were assigned by comparing TCR nucleotide sequences against IMGT/GENE-DB human TR gene sequences. Using the TCRdist pipeline, a later analysis assigned CDR3 sequences along with most-parsimonious VDJ recombination scenarios. A later analysis defined each TCR beta chain by its CDR3 amino acid sequence plus V-gene family, and excluded reads lacking a unique V-gene family. In a later analysis, fewer than 600 highly shared, low-generation-probability nucleotide sequences were removed to address suspected cross-contamination and a sequencing artifact. In a later analysis, a clonal expansion index for each public chain was calculated from normalized within-repertoire ranks of inferred template counts. In a later analysis, generation probabilities were computed with a VDJ recombination model fitted to out-of-frame rearrangements, and the resulting probabilities were checked against IGoR. In a later analysis, hypergeometric tests were used to score TCR-TCR, TCR-HLA and TCR-CMV co-occurrence, with a repertoire-size bias correction applied to TCR pairs. A later analysis estimated false discovery rates by permuting HLA or CMV assignments 20 times. In a later analysis, co-occurring TCRs were grouped using DBSCAN, with TCRdist sequence similarity added in when clustering inside HLA-allele-positive subsets. For co-occurrence clustering, repertoires with fewer than 30,000 or more than 120,000 public chains were excluded, along with 5 or 6 repertoires with anomalous nucleotide sharing. What TCRdb holds here is the immuneACCESS table cut down to in-frame rearrangements. Part of the clones is not present; checked against another copy, under half of the missing clones reflect an unresolved V gene, and the others are unexplained. D and trimming were read from the DNA, whereas the V and J calls and clone size are those reported in that table. This sample lists roughly 150,000 clones; around a tenth were detected once. Around 1.9% of the sample rests with the top ten.

The sample is drawn from a study of cytomegalovirus exposure and HLA in healthy donors (dated by TCRdb to 2016 to 2017). General notes on the study: An earlier analysis of more than 550 of the donors reported 250 to 300 Gb of sequence data and 117 million unique TCR beta sequences obtained from some 170 million T cells. Alongside the repertoire data, information on donor age, sex, ethnicity and CMV serostatus was compiled. Because of strong linkage in the cohort, roughly five DR-DQ haplotypes were treated as single units for association and clustering. To predict cytomegalovirus infection status, the study combined high-throughput TCR immunosequencing, statistical association of individual TCRs with disease status, and machine learning. A separate validation cohort of about 110 different subjects was used in addition to the 666-subject first cohort. The number of donors typed differed by locus, with roughly 629-640 for A, B, C, DRB1 and DQB1, about 500 for DQA1, 600 to 610 for DPA1, and around 450 for DPB1. In a later genetic analysis, genome-wide SNP genotypes for about three fifths of the 666 donors were used, and that subset was treated as a discovery cohort. An early release covering some 640 HLA-typed donors comprised approximately 300 gigabases of sequencing data and approximately 80 million unique TCR sequences. Of the roughly 430 genotyped donors, roughly 80% fell in the genetic ancestry cluster associated with self-reported Caucasian donors. The study profiled the T cell repertoires of some 610 subjects by immunosequencing and related them to cytomegalovirus serostatus. Rather than drawing on any new phenotypic data, the later analysis identified candidate immune exposures from TCR beta sequences and the way those sequences occurred across donors. Among over 350 genotyped donors of the cohort, an average of approximately 250,000 unique TCR beta nucleotide sequences were sequenced per donor, roughly a sixth of them non-productive. HLA typing included class I and class II loci at four-digit resolution. A later analysis re-analyzed previously published TCR beta repertoires from roughly 600 donors and added high-resolution HLA genotyping to study TCR occurrence patterns. To decide whether each TCR beta V gene segment behaved as functional or pseudogenic, an earlier analysis of some 570 of the donors relied on high-throughput TCR beta sequencing. The aim of the study was to test whether cataloging public T cell receptors could identify signatures of past pathogen exposure. All discovery cohort repertoires had been generated using a single sequencing platform.

The cohort was made up of 666 healthy bone marrow donors. At the time of sampling, all cohort members were nominally healthy, though unrecorded immune exposures were likely present. The donor was CMV seronegative and belonged to the group of over 350 seronegative cohort members. A peripheral blood sample was provided by each donor, and peripheral blood mononuclear cells were used for TCR beta sequencing. Genomic DNA extraction from the blood cell samples was performed with the Qiagen DNeasy Blood Extraction Kit. Deletion took 1 base off V and 6 bases off J, with a span of 15 bases between the germline ends. The CDR3 goes from the cysteine to the phenylalanine over 15 residues. Of all the DNA, just the CDR3 is kept, 45 bases in frame from base 1. CDR1 and CDR2 were assigned from the germline V gene as SGHTA and FQGTGA. What the study reported, not specific to this receptor: The classifier was reported to diagnose cytomegalovirus status with high specificity and sensitivity in both the original and validation cohorts. The presence/absence analyses assumed that sequencing depth was roughly uniform across donors, and that assumption may not be true. Specific HLA alleles were associated with 15,000 to 20,000 TCR beta sequences at a false discovery rate of 0.05 in a later analysis. According to the authors, the approach could potentially be generalized to other disease states and immunological phenotypes. Over 15 rarely observed V segments, including chromosome 9 orphons, were excluded from the earlier analysis of a few hundred of the donors because counts were too low. Because HLA typing was unavailable for some donors at each locus, only the typed subset was used in association tests. V-gene and J-gene trimming of TCR beta chains was associated with a missense DCLRE1C variant in a later genetic analysis, and the association was replicated in an independent cohort. The only immune exposure information available for the cohort was CMV serostatus. In a later analysis, several top co-occurrence clusters were reported to appear linked to parvovirus B19, influenza, CMV and Epstein-Barr virus. Assigning TCR associations to individual alleles was difficult when HLA alleles, especially DR and DQ, strongly co-occurred. Broadly in line with IMGT annotations, most TCR beta V segments showed up in productive rearrangements about 87% or about 30% of the time in an earlier analysis of approximately 640 of the donors. A later analysis found that most CMV-associated TCR beta chains appeared HLA-restricted, with HLA associations seemingly driven largely by CMV exposure. Correlated functional status among segregating V segments might be attributable to linkage disequilibrium, but an unknown experimental factor could not be ruled out. While some public TCRs were present in many individuals, most TCR sequences turned up only very rarely across donors. Some IMGT-functional V segments, including TRBV6-2 and TRBV6-3, could not be distinguished by the 87-base-pair reads and were therefore excluded. This cohort had only TCR beta chains sequenced, and the lack of alpha or paired-chain data limited which features could be detected. In a later genetic analysis, fewer N-insertions in productive TCRs were reported among donors in an Asian-associated ancestry cluster than the roughly 710-donor mean. The sequencing pipeline was judged likely to have produced a cluster of highly shared sequence variants as a technical artifact. The study listed 150 to 200 TCR beta chains as associated with cytomegalovirus. Compared with equally common non-associated chains, HLA-associated TCR beta chains in a later analysis were more clonally expanded and had lower generation probabilities. In a later analysis, TCR association rates were found to vary across HLA loci, with the most associated TCRs seen for DRB1 alleles and the fewest for HLA-C alleles. In vitro tests confirmed that a few of the cytomegalovirus-associated TCR beta chains recognize cytomegalovirus antigens. A further reported finding was that TCR beta sequences accurately predicted the HLA-A and HLA-B alleles for most subjects in the first cohort.

This receptor was identified in a male donor in good health and CMV-seronegative. The specimen sequenced was PBMCs. Rearrangement joined TRBV7-3 to TRBJ1-1, with the D gene uncertain. The bases read TGTGCCAGCAGCTTAATTGGAGGGAGGATCCCTGAAGCTTTCTTT. Its protein product is CASSLIGGRIPEAFF.